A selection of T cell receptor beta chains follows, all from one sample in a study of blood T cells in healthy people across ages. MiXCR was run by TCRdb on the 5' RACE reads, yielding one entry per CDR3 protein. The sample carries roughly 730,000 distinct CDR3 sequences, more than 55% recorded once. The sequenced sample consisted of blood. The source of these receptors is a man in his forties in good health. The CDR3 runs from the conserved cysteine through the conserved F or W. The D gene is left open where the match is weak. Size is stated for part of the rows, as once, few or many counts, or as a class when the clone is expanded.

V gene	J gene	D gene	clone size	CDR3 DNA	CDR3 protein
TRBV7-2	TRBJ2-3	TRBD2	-	TGTGCCAGCAGCTTAGTCCCCCTAGCGGCGGTGGCAGATACGCAGTATTTT	CASSLVPLAAVADTQYF
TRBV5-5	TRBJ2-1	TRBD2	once	TGTGCCAGCAGCTCAGGACTGGCGGGAGGCCAGAGCTCCTACAATGAGCAGTTCTTC	CASSSGLAGGQSSYNEQFF
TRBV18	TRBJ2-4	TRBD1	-	TGTGCCAGCGCACTGGGACAGGGAGACATTCAGTACTTC	CASALGQGDIQYF
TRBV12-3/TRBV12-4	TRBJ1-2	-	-	TGTGCCAGCAGTCACAGGGTATACCATGGCTACACCTTC	CASSHRVYHGYTF
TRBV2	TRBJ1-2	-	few	TGTGCCAGCAGTGAAGACGGGAGCTATGGCTACACCTTC	CASSEDGSYGYTF
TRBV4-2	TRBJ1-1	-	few	TGTGCCAGCAGCCAAGATGGGGTTGGCCCGAACACTGAAGCTTTCTTT	CASSQDGVGPNTEAFF
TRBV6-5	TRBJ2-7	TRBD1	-	TGTGCCAGCAGTTACTCCGGGGACAGGGTCTACGAGCAGTACTTC	CASSYSGDRVYEQYF
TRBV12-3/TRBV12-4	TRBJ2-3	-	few	TGTGCCAGCAGTTTCGCGGGAAGGAGCACAGATACGCAGTATTTT	CASSFAGRSTDTQYF
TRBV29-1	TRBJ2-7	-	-	TGCAGCATTTCCACGTTCAGGGACAATGAGCAGTACTTC	CSISTFRDNEQYF
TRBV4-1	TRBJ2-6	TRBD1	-	TGCGCCAGCAGCCTACAATATACCACAGGGGGCGCTGGGGCCAACGTCCTGACTTTC	CASSLQYTTGGAGANVLTF
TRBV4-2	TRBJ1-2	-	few	TGTGCCAGCAGCCCAAAGAGGACGGCAATTAGGGGCGACTATGGCTACACCTTC	CASSPKRTAIRGDYGYTF
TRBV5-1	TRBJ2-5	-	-	TGCGCCAGCACCTGGGGGAATTTTGGGTTTGGCCAAGAGACCCAGTACTTC	CASTWGNFGFGQETQYF
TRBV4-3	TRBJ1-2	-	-	TGCGCCAGCAGCCAAGACGTTCAGGCGGCTGGCTACACCTTC	CASSQDVQAAGYTF
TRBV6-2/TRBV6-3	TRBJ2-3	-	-	TGTGCCAGCACTCATAGCGGACGCACAGATACGCAGTATTTT	CASTHSGRTDTQYF
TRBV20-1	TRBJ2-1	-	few	TGCAGTGCTACAGCATCGGACCAGGGGTACAATGAGCAGTTCTTC	CSATASDQGYNEQFF
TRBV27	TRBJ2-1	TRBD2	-	TGTGCCAGCAGTTTGGGGCCTAGCGGTTCCTCCTACAATGAGCAGTTCTTC	CASSLGPSGSSYNEQFF
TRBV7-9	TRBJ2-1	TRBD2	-	TGTGCCAGCAGCGCGACTAGCGGGGGGGCCGGGGAGCAGTTCTTC	CASSATSGGAGEQFF
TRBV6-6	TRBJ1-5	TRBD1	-	TGTGCCGCCAAACGGCAAGGGGGCGCGAGCAATCAGCCCCAGCATTTT	CAAKRQGGASNQPQHF
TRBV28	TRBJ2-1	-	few	TGTGCCAGCAGATCGTATGAAGGACCCAAACGAAGCTCCTACAATGAGCAGTTCTTC	CASRSYEGPKRSSYNEQFF
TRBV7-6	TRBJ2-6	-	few	TGTGCCAGCAGCTTCTACCAGGCCAGCTCTGGGGCCAACGTCCTGACTTTC	CASSFYQASSGANVLTF
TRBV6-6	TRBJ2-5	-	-	TGTGCCACGATTACCGCCCCGGGTGCCCAGTACTTC	CATITAPGAQYF
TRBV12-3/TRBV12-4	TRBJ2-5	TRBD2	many	TGTGCCAGCCGCCTAGCGGGCCTCCAAGAGACCCAGTACTTC	CASRLAGLQETQYF
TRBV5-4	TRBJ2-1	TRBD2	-	TGTGCCAGCAGCTTGGGAATACTAGCGGGAAACAATGAGCAGTTCTTC	CASSLGILAGNNEQFF
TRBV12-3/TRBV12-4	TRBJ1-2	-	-	TGTGCCAGCAGTTTCGAGATGCCGAGCTATGGCTACACCTTC	CASSFEMPSYGYTF
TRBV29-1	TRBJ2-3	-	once	TGCAGCGTTGAAAGGGGCGCAGATACGCAGTATTTT	CSVERGADTQYF